The 21 T cell receptor beta chains reported below all come from one sample, sequenced in a study of control samples from healthy donors and cancer patients (TCRdb year 2020). Preparation of the library involved the immunoSEQ multiplex PCR assay. The source is immuneACCESS, and TCRdb retained only in-frame sequences with V and J called. Part of the clones is not carried over; for the studies checked, unresolved V genes explain less than half of this, and the remainder is unexplained. Here the sample has about 150,000 clones; about 94% occur a single time. In total, the top ten clones hold 4.5% to 6% of the sample. The sample consisted of blood. Every receptor here comes from a man aged 40-50 years in good health.

In regard to this clone: Distinct nucleotide sequences in the sample also encode this CDR3. V and J are TRBV4-1 and TRBJ1-2; D is ambiguous. V lost 0 bases to trimming and J lost 7 bases, with 3 bases between them. The CDR3 loop spans 11 amino acids. The germline gives CDR1 MGHRA, CDR2 YSYEKL. Here the CDR3 reads CASSQEGGYTF. The CDR3 DNA follows: TGCGCCAGCAGCCAAGAGGGTGGCTACACCTTC.

This clone was found once. The chain uses TRBV14 and TRBJ1-3, with D maybe TRBD1 (5 bases). Looked up from germline, CDR1 is SGHDN and CDR2 is FVKESK. This CDR3 region has 15 residues. V lost 1 base and J lost 4, with 11 bases in between. The CDR3 DNA is TGTGCCAGCAGCCAAGTCCGGGGCGGGGGAAACACCATATATTTT. Residues: CASSQVRGGGNTIYF. The full variable domain, rest sourced from reference TRBV14 and TRBJ1-3, is EAGVTQFPSHSVIEKGQTVTLRCDPISGHDNLYWYRRVMGKEIKFLLHFVKESKQDESGMPNNRFLAERTGGTYSTLKVQPAELEDSGVYFCASSQVRGGGNTIYFGEGSWLTVV.

The chain carries TRBV3-1 (or the pseudogene TRBV3-2) and TRBJ2-5; D not resolved. This CDR3 is built from 11 residues. Germline CDR1 and CDR2: LGHDT and YNNKEL (reference sequence). V was trimmed by 3 bases and J by 4 bases, leaving 3 bases between them. DNA of the CDR3: TGTGCCAGCAGCCATTTAGAGACCCAGTACTTC. Protein: CASSHLETQYF.

This clone was picked up a small number of times. This chain joins TRBV21-1 and TRBJ2-7. TRBV21-1 counts as a pseudogene. The CDR3 is 12 residues long. CDR3 bases: TGTGCCAGTCTGGTTGGGGTGGGGGAGCAGTACTTC. Protein sequence: CASLVGVGEQYF.

V is TRBV28 and J is TRBJ2-7; no definite D call. The germline gives CDR1 MDHEN, CDR2 SYDVKM. The CDR3 extends over 14 amino acids. The V and J ends lost 3 bases and 3 bases respectively, with 12 bases between them. The CDR3 spells CASSFGPGVYEQYF. The CDR3 DNA is TGTGCCAGCAGTTTTGGGCCTGGGGTCTACGAGCAGTACTTC.

V is TRBV29-1 and J is TRBJ2-7; D may be TRBD1 (6 bases). Germline V gene lookup returns CDR1 SQVTM and CDR2 ANQGSEA. This CDR3 has 12 amino acids. Trimming shortened V by 4 bases and J by 3 bases, and 10 bases separated the two germline ends. CDR3 region: CSVGQVSYEQYF. The CDR3 DNA reads TGCAGCGTTGGACAGGTTAGCTACGAGCAGTACTTC.

The genes are TRBV28 and TRBJ1-1; no reliable D call. Germline lookup yields CDR1 MDHEN and CDR2 SYDVKM. The CDR3 has 13 residues. Trimming removed 2 bases from V and 1 base from J, with 5 bases in between. The CDR3 spells CASSLPGNTEAFF. CDR3 DNA sequence: TGTGCCAGCAGTTTACCGGGGAACACTGAAGCTTTCTTT.

The rearrangement joins TRBV19 to TRBJ1-1; D is uncertain. The CDR3 extends over 13 amino acids. The germline CDR1 and CDR2 sequences are LNHDA and SQIVND (reference sequence). The germline V and J ends were trimmed by 5 bases and 1 base, with 8 bases remaining between them. In nucleotides, the CDR3 is TGTGCCAGTAGTTTCCAGTGGAACACTGAAGCTTTCTTT. This gives the protein CASSFQWNTEAFF.

The chain is built from TRBV2 and TRBJ1-6; 7 nucleotides agree with TRBD1. Germline assignment: CDR1 SNHLY and CDR2 FYNNEI. This CDR3 is 18 amino acids long. J was trimmed by 16 bases and V by 4 bases; bases with no gene match: 25. This CDR3 reads CASSGYTTIRDSRRTLHF. The CDR3 bases are TGTGCCAGCAGTGGGTATACGACAATCCGGGACAGCCGCCGTACACTCCACTTT. Full variable domain (remainder filled in from reference TRBV2 and TRBJ1-6): EPEVTQTPSHQVTQMGQEVILRCVPISNHLYFYWYRQILGQKVEFLVSFYNNEISEKSEIFDDQFSVERPDGSNFTLKIRSTKLEDSAMYFCASSGYTTIRDSRRTLHFGNGTRLTVT.

This clone occurred once. The chain couples TRBV4-3 to TRBJ2-7; 8 bases are shared with TRBD2. CDR1 LGHNA and CDR2 YSLEER come from the germline V gene. This CDR3 spans 16 amino acids. Trimming at V came to 0 bases and at J to 0 bases, leaving 4 bases not matched to a gene. CDR3: CASSQDSGGDSYEQYF. The CDR3 DNA sequence: TGCGCCAGCAGCCAAGATTCGGGGGGGGACTCCTACGAGCAGTACTTC.

The table lists this clone with a count of one. J is TRBJ1-2 and V is TRBV5-6; D unclear. The CDR3 sequence is 13 residues long. The germline gives CDR1 SGHDT, CDR2 YYEEEE. Trimming stripped 4 bases from V and 7 bases from J, with 14 bases between. The CDR3 here is CASSPTTRSGYTF. CDR3 coding DNA: TGTGCCAGCAGCCCCACCACAAGGAGTGGCTACACCTTC.

This chain uses TRBV27 with TRBJ1-4; the match to TRBD1 covers 8 bases. Germline trimming cut 6 bases from V and 5 bases from J; bases unmatched to any gene: 5. CDR1 is MNHEY and CDR2 is SMNVEV in the germline V gene (reference sequence). The CDR3 totals 14 residues. The CDR3 sequence: CASSSDRGNEKLFF. Written as DNA, the CDR3 is TGTGCCAGCAGCAGCGACAGGGGAAATGAAAAACTGTTTTTT. Full variable domain (remainder filled in from reference TRBV27 and TRBJ1-4): EAQVTQNPRYLITVTGKKLTVTCSQNMNHEYMSWYRQDPGLGLRQIYYSMNVEVTDKGDVPEGYKVSRKEKRNFPLILESPSPNQTSLYFCASSSDRGNEKLFFGSGTQLSVL.

The genes are TRBV27 and TRBJ1-6; tentatively, D is TRBD1 (5 bases). Germline assignment: CDR1 MNHEY and CDR2 SMNVEV (reference sequence). The CDR3 covers 13 residues. V lost 6 bases to trimming and J lost 6 bases, with 9 bases between them. Written as DNA, the CDR3 is TGTGCCAGCAGCAGGGTGGGTAATTCACCCCTCCACTTT. It yields the protein CASSRVGNSPLHF.

This chain joins TRBV5-5 and TRBJ2-2; D is ambiguous. The V gene lost 0 bases and the J gene lost 5 bases, with 8 bases spanning the gap. This CDR3 region has 14 residues. Germline V gene data show CDR1 as SGHKS and CDR2 as YYEKEE (reference sequence). The CDR3 sequence is CASSLVAETGELFF. CDR3 coding DNA: TGTGCCAGCAGCTTGGTAGCCGAAACCGGGGAGCTGTTTTTT.

The chain is built from TRBV7-8 and TRBJ2-7; a possible D gene is TRBD1 (5 bases). This CDR3 has 11 residues. With 6 bases removed from V and 4 bases from J, the gap between germline ends came to 7 bases. From germline, CDR1 is SGHVS and CDR2 FQNEAQ. The CDR3 DNA follows: TGTGCCAGCAGAGACAGTTACGAGCAGTACTTC. As protein: CASRDSYEQYF.

V is TRBV28 and J is TRBJ1-6; TRBD1 is a possible D gene (5 bases). The germline V gene has CDR1 MDHEN and CDR2 SYDVKM. The CDR3 is 15 residues long. Trimming pared 8 bases from V and 0 bases from J, leaving 11 bases between. The CDR3 region is CASDSLSSYNSPLHF. CDR3 DNA: TGTGCCAGCGACAGTTTAAGCTCCTATAATTCACCCCTCCACTTT. Looking up the rest from reference TRBV28 and TRBJ1-6 gives the full variable domain: DVKVTQSSRYLVKRTGEKVFLECVQDMDHENMFWYRQDPGLGLRLIYFSYDVKMKEKGDIPEGYSVSREKKERFSLILESASTNQTSMYLCASDSLSSYNSPLHFGNGTRLTVT.

This chain uses TRBV5-1 with TRBJ2-3; tentative D call: TRBD2 (6 bases). V lost 5 bases and J lost 6, with 19 bases in between. The CDR3 sequence is 15 residues long. From germline, CDR1 is SGHRS and CDR2 YFSETQ. The CDR3 region has the DNA TGCGCCAGCAGTGACTCGGAGGGAATCGAGGATACGCAGTATTTT. As protein: CASSDSEGIEDTQYF.

The V call is TRBV5-1, the J call TRBJ1-6, with 10 bases that match TRBD1. CDR3 size: 16 residues. Unmatched junction bases numbered 7, after V lost 0 bases and J lost 10 bases. CDR1 and CDR2 (germline): SGHRS, YFSETQ. In DNA form, the CDR3 reads TGCGCCAGCAGCTTGGAGGGACAGGGGACGGAGTCACCCCTCCACTTT. It yields the protein CASSLEGQGTESPLHF.

The chain links TRBV7-9 to TRBJ2-5, with a possible D match to TRBD2 (5 bases). V dropped 7 bases and J dropped 4 bases, with 19 bases sitting between them. The CDR3 length is 15 residues. Per the germline V gene, CDR1 is SEHNR and CDR2 is FQNEAQ (reference sequence). In DNA form, the CDR3 reads TGTGCCAGCACCATGGGTGCTGAGGGCCCAGAGACCCAGTACTTC. Protein sequence: CASTMGAEGPETQYF. Drawing the rest from reference TRBV7-9 and TRBJ2-5, the complete variable domain is DTGVSQNPRHKITKRGQNVTFRCDPISEHNRLYWYRQTLGQGPEFLTYFQNEAQLEKSRLLSDRFSAERPKGSFSTLEIQRTEQGDSAMYLCASTMGAEGPETQYFGPGTRLLVL.

J is TRBJ1-1 and V is TRBV5-4; D ambiguous. CDR1 and CDR2 from the germline V gene are SGHNT and YYREEE (reference sequence). V lost 0 bases and J lost 6, with 6 bases in between. The CDR3 is 12 amino acids. The CDR3 here is CASSLAHSEAFF. For the CDR3, the DNA is TGTGCCAGCAGCTTGGCACACTCTGAAGCTTTCTTT.

The chain carries TRBV15 and TRBJ2-7, with D unresolved. This CDR3 has 12 residues. Germline values: CDR1 LNHNV, CDR2 YYDKDF (reference sequence). The V gene lost 3 bases and the J gene lost 6 bases, with 9 bases spanning the gap. CDR3 coding DNA: TGTGCCACCAGCAGCGAAGTGGCCGAGCAGTACTTC. It translates to CATSSEVAEQYF.